This TCR beta chain was captured in a study of shared clonotypes between healthy human individuals. Points from the study as a whole: In the sorted subsets, rarefaction showed sequencing was incomplete despite large depth.

The CDR3 totals 11 residues. With 2 bases removed from V and 4 bases from J, the gap between germline ends came to 3 bases. The V gene's germline CDR1 is PRHDT and CDR2 FYEKMQ (reference sequence). With regard to this clone: Its antigen is not identified. Other nucleotide sequences in the sample specify the same CDR3.

Sequenced by immunoSEQ multiplex PCR; TCRdb stores in-frame clones only, minus some. The table has around 600,000 clones, about 95% seen once; the top ten hold about 0.11%. Only CD45RO-negative cells positively selected for CCR7 counted as naive CD8 cells, so terminally differentiated effector memory CD45RA+ cells were excluded. The rearrangement joins TRBV13 to TRBJ2-7, with D unresolved. The sequencing sample was made of naive CD8+ T cells sorted from blood. The sequence was obtained from a woman younger than 45 in good health. Written as DNA, the CDR3 is TGTGCCAGCAGCTTATCATACGAGCAGTACTTC. It specifies CASSLSYEQYF.